Below, one T cell receptor beta chain is given with its context. Its cognate antigen is unknown. This sample was included in a study of cytomegalovirus exposure and HLA in healthy donors. As for the study in general: From donors who were HLA-typed, an early data release held approximately 84 million unique TCRs. Study-wide results and caveats: TCR beta chains numbering under 200 were designated cytomegalovirus-associated. Links to common viral pathogens appeared, in a later analysis, for several of the most significant clusters.

The PCR had 60 Vbeta and 13 Jbeta primers. Per the authors' pipeline: In a later analysis, the count reached 80 million or so unique TCR beta chains, with about 10 million shared. The method was immunoSEQ multiplex PCR; TCRdb's version includes in-frame clones alone and lacks a portion of them. That table is the source of V, J and clone size, and D and trimming were worked out from the DNA. The sample holds 200,000 to 250,000 clones, approximately 88% seen once. Germline V gives CDR1 SGHTA, CDR2 FQGTGA. V dropped 5 bases and J dropped 3; count of bases not matched to a gene: 9. This CDR3 contains 15 residues.

The sample consisted of PBMCs. The rearrangement links TRBV7-3 to TRBJ1-1; TRBD1 aligns across 7 bases. The source of this sequence is a boy under 10 years old in good health and CMV-seronegative. Written as DNA, the CDR3 is TGTGCCAGCAGCCCTGGGGGTCAGGGGGACACTGAAGCTTTCTTT. Translation gives CASSPGGQGDTEAFF.